This entry concerns a single T cell receptor beta chain. Its target is unknown. This PCR relied on a set of 60 Vbeta primers and 13 Jbeta primers. Per the original data handling: A later analysis counted 65 million to 90 million unique TCR beta chains, around 10 million shared. Here immunoSEQ multiplex PCR was the method, and the copy in TCRdb shows in-frame clones only, minus some. V and J calls and clone size come straight from that table; D and trimming were deduced from the DNA. The repertoire holds roughly 180,000 clones, with over 70% as singletons. This specimen belongs to a study of cytomegalovirus exposure and HLA in healthy donors. Study conclusions and caveats: It was taken for granted in presence/absence analyses that sequencing depth across donors was roughly uniform. The authors later linked a missense DCLRE1C variant to TCR beta V- and J-gene trimming. The authors considered a cluster of highly shared sequence variants likely to be a sequencing artifact.

Trimming stripped 5 bases from V and 0 bases from J, with 10 bases between. The CDR3 length is 14 residues. Germline V gene sequence: CDR1 MDHEN, CDR2 SYDVKM. The sequence was collected from a woman aged 25 to 39 in good health and CMV-seropositive. This chain connects TRBV28 to TRBJ1-1, with D perhaps matching TRBD1 (6 bases). The sequenced sample consisted of PBMCs. The CDR3 region has the DNA TGTGCCAGCAGTGTGGACAGAGTGAACACTGAAGCTTTCTTT. Protein product: CASSVDRVNTEAFF. The full variable domain, its missing parts supplied by reference TRBV28 and TRBJ1-1, is DVKVTQSSRYLVKRTGEKVFLECVQDMDHENMFWYRQDPGLGLRLIYFSYDVKMKEKGDIPEGYSVSREKKERFSLILESASTNQTSMYLCASSVDRVNTEAFFGQGTRLTVV.